Sequencing of this T cell receptor (beta chain) was carried out in a study of shared T cell receptors in the human thymus. V was pared by 4 bases and J by 7 bases, with 3 bases of the junction left unmatched. Germline V gene data show CDR1 as LNHDA and CDR2 as SQIVND (reference sequence). The CDR3 runs to 12 residues. Sequencing used immunoSEQ multiplex PCR; TCRdb keeps in-frame clones, though not all of them. This sample has about 380,000 clones, with roughly 94% found just once. The sequence was collected from a human donor. The sample consisted of thymocytes. This chain uses TRBV19 with TRBJ1-2, with 7 bases matching TRBD1. CDR3 DNA: TGTGCCAGTAGTAGACAGGGTGTTGGCTACACCTTC. This sequence encodes CASSRQGVGYTF.